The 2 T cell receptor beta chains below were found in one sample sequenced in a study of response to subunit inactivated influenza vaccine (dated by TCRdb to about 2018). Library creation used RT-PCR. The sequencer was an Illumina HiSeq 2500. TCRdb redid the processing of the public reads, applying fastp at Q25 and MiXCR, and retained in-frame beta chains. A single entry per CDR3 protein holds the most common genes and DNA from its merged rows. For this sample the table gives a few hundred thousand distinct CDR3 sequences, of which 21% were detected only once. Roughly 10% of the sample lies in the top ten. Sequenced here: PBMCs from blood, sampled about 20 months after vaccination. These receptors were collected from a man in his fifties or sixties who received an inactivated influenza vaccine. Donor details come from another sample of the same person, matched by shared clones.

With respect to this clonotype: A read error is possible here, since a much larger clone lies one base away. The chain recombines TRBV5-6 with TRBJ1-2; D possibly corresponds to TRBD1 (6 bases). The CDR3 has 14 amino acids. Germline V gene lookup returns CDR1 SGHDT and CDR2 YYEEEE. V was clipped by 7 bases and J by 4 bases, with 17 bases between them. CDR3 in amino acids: CASGPGVSSYGYTF. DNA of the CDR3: TGTGCCAGCGGTCCAGGGGTCTCTTCCTATGGCTACACCTTC. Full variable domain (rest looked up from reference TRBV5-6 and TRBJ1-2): DAGVTQSPTHLIKTRGQQVTLRCSPKSGHDTVSWYQQALGQGPQFIFQYYEEEERQRGNFPDRFSGHQFPNYSSELNVNALLLGDSALYLCASGPGVSSYGYTFGSGTRLTVV.

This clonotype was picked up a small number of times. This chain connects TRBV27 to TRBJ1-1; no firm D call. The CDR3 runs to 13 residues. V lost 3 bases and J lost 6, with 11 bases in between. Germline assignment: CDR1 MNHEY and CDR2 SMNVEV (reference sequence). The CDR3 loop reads CASSFWSSAEAFF. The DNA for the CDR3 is TGTGCCAGCAGTTTCTGGAGCAGTGCTGAAGCTTTCTTT.